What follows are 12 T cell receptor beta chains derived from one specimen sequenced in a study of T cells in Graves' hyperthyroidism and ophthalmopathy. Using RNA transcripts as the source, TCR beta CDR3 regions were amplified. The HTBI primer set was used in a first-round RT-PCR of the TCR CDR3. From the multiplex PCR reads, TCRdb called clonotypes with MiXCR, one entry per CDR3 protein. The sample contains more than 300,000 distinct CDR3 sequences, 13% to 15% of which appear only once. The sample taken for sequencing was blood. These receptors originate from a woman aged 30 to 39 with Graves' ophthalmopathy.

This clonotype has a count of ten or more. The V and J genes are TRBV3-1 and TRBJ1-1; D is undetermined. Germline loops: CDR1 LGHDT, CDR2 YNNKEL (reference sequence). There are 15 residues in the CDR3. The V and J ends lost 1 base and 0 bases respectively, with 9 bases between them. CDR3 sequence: CASSQVVRLNTEAFF. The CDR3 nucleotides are TGTGCCAGCAGCCAAGTGGTGAGGCTGAACACTGAAGCTTTCTTT.

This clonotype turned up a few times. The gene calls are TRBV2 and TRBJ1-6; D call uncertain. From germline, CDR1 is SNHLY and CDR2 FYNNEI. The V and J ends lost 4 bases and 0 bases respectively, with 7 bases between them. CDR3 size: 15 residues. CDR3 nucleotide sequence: TGTGCCAGCAGTGTGGGGAGCTCCTATAATTCACCCCTCCACTTT. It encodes CASSVGSSYNSPLHF.

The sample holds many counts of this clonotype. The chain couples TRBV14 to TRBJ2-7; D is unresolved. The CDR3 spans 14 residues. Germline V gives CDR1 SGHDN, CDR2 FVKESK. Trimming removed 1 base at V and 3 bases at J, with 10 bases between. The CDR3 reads CASSQVEKNYEQYF. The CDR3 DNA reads TGTGCCAGCAGCCAAGTTGAGAAAAACTACGAGCAGTACTTC.

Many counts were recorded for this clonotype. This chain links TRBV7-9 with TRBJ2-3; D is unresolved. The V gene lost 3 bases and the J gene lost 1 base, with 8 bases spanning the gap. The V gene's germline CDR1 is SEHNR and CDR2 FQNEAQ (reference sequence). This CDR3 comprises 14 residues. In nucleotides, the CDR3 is TGTGCCAGCAGCTTGTGGCAGGGCACAGATACGCAGTATTTT. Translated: CASSLWQGTDTQYF.

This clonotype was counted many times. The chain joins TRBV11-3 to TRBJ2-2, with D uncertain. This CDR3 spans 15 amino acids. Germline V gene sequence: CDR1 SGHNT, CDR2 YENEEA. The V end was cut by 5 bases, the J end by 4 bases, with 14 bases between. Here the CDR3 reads CASSPSGPSTGELFF. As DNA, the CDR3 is TGTGCCAGCAGCCCCAGTGGGCCGAGCACCGGGGAGCTGTTTTTT.

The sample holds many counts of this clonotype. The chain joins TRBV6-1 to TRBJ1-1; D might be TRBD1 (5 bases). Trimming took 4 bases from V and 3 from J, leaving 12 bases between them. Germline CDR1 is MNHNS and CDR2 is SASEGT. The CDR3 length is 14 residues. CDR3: CASSVRGPDTEAFF. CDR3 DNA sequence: TGTGCCAGCAGTGTAAGGGGCCCGGACACTGAAGCTTTCTTT.

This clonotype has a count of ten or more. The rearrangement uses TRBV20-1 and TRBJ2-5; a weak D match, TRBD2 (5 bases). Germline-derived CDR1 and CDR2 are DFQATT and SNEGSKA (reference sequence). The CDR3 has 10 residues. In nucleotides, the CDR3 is TGCAGCGGGGAACAAGAGACCCAGTACTTC. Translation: CSGEQETQYF.

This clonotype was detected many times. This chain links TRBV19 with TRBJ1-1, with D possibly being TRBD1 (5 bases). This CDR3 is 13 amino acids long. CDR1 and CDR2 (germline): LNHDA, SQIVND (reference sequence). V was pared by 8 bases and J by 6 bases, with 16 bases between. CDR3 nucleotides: TGTGCCAGTTCCCCGGGGGTTTTCGCTGAAGCTTTCTTT. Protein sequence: CASSPGVFAEAFF. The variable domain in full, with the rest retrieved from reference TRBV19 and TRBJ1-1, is DGGITQSPKYLFRKEGQNVTLSCEQNLNHDAMYWYRQDPGQGLRLIYYSQIVNDFQKGDIAEGYSVSREKKESFPLTVTSAQKNPTAFYLCASSPGVFAEAFFGQGTRLTVV.

In nucleotides, the CDR3 is TGTGCCAGCAGCTTCCGACAGGCACTATGCACAAGCTCCTATAATTCACCCCTCCACTTT. Its translation: CASSFRQALCTSSYNSPLHF. The chain carries TRBV13 and TRBJ1-6, with a possible D match to TRBD1 (6 bases). The ends were cut back, 3 bases at V and 0 bases at J, with 21 bases in the middle. This CDR3 is 20 amino acids long. Germline CDR1 PRHDT, CDR2 FYEKMQ (reference sequence).

This CDR3 is CASSFAGFGNEKLFF. CDR3 nucleotides: TGTGCCAGCAGTTTCGCAGGGTTTGGTAATGAAAAACTGTTTTTT. The chain links TRBV28 to TRBJ1-4; possibly TRBD1 for D (5 bases). CDR1 MDHEN and CDR2 SYDVKM come from the germline V gene. This CDR3 spans 15 amino acids. The V end lost 3 bases, the J end lost 4 bases, and 12 bases lay between the germline ends.

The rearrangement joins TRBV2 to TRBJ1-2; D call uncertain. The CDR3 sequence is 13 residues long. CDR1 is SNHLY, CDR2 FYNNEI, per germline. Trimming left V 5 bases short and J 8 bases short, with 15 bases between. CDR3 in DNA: TGTGCCAGCAGTTCGGAGTTGACGGGAGGCTACACCTTC. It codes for CASSSELTGGYTF.

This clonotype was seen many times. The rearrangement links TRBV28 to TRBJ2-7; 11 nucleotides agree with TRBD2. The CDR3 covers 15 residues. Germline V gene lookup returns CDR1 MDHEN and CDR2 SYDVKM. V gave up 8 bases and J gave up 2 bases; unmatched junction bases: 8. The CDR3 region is CASGYTSGGPYEQYF. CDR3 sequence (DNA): TGTGCCAGCGGATACACTAGCGGGGGACCCTACGAGCAGTACTTC.